The 27 T cell receptor beta chains given below trace back to one sample, sequenced in a study of cytomegalovirus exposure and HLA in healthy donors. The PCR ran on 60 Vbeta and 13 Jbeta primers. The protocol was immunoSEQ multiplex PCR, while the TCRdb copy is restricted to in-frame clones and leaves out a portion. The sample includes about 120,000 clones, 77% seen only once; the top ten take under 6.5%. The sample taken for sequencing was PBMCs. The receptor source for this set is a young man in good health and CMV-seropositive.

This chain connects TRBV19 to TRBJ2-2; perhaps TRBD1 as D (5 bases). Germline V gene sequence: CDR1 LNHDA, CDR2 SQIVND (reference sequence). The CDR3 loop spans 17 amino acids. The germline V and J ends were trimmed by 1 base and 4 bases, with 16 bases remaining between them. The DNA for the CDR3 is TGTGCCAGTAGTATAGCCCGGACAAGTTGGACCACCGGGGAGCTGTTTTTT. This translates into CASSIARTSWTTGELFF.

V and J are TRBV7-3 and TRBJ1-1; D perhaps matches TRBD1 (6 bases). From germline, CDR1 is SGHTA and CDR2 FQGTGA. This CDR3 is built from 13 residues. V lost 2 bases, J lost 4 bases, and 8 bases lay in between. DNA for the CDR3: TGTGCCAGCAGCTTAGGGGGGGCCACTGAAGCTTTCTTT. It codes for CASSLGGATEAFF.

The chain employs TRBV25-1 and TRBJ1-6; no clear D gene. The CDR3 is 16 residues long. Trimming took off 4 bases at V and 0 bases at J, with 10 bases between the two ends. Germline CDR1 reads MGHDK; CDR2 reads SYGVNS. In nucleotides, the CDR3 is TGTGCCAGCAGTGCGGGGAGAAGCTCCTATAATTCACCCCTCCACTTT. This codes for CASSAGRSSYNSPLHF. The complete variable domain, with remaining parts taken from reference TRBV25-1 and TRBJ1-6, reads EADIYQTPRYLVIGTGKKITLECSQTMGHDKMYWYQQDPGMELHLIHYSYGVNSTEKGDLSSESTVSRIRTEHFPLTLESARPSHTSQYLCASSAGRSSYNSPLHFGNGTRLTVT.

The chain uses TRBV6-1 and TRBJ1-2; D possibly corresponds to TRBD1 (5 bases). Germline lookup yields CDR1 MNHNS and CDR2 SASEGT. The V end lost 4 bases, the J end lost 7 bases, and 19 bases lay between the germline ends. This CDR3 has 15 amino acids. CDR3 coding DNA: TGTGCCAGCAGTGCCCGCAGGGTCGAGTTCGTTGGCTACACCTTC. Protein: CASSARRVEFVGYTF.

This clone occurred a few times. The chain carries TRBV11-1 and TRBJ1-4; D gene uncertain. The CDR3 sequence is 14 residues long. Trimming removed 3 bases from V and 0 bases from J, with 5 bases in between. The germline V gene has CDR1 SGHAT and CDR2 FQDESV (reference sequence). The CDR3 DNA reads as TGTGCCAGCAGCTTTTATGCAACTAATGAAAAACTGTTTTTT. Its translation: CASSFYATNEKLFF.

This rearrangement joins TRBV28 to TRBJ2-5; 14 bases are a match to TRBD2. The DNA end is more similar to TRBJ2-7, so the J call may be wrong. This CDR3 has 18 amino acids. Germline V lookup: CDR1 MDHEN, CDR2 SYDVKM. This CDR3 reads CASSSPGLAGALGHEQYF. CDR3 nucleotides: TGTGCCAGCAGTTCCCCGGGACTAGCGGGGGCGCTTGGCCACGAGCAGTACTTC.

The chain combines TRBV9 with TRBJ2-1; a weak D match, TRBD1 (6 bases). The CDR3 runs 16 residues. V dropped 4 bases and J dropped 8 bases, with 22 bases sitting between them. CDR1 and CDR2 from the germline V gene are SGDLS and YYNGEE. This CDR3 reads CASSPLGDTQGDEQFF. The CDR3 DNA reads as TGTGCCAGCAGCCCTCTAGGGGACACTCAGGGCGATGAGCAGTTCTTC.

The chain recombines TRBV2 with TRBJ2-1, with 8 bases fitting TRBD2. The V gene's germline CDR1 is SNHLY and CDR2 FYNNEI. The CDR3 runs 16 residues. The ends lost 5 bases at V and 10 bases at J; junction bases unmatched: 16. CDR3 protein: CASSSDGTSGVWEQFF. In nucleotides, the CDR3 is TGTGCCAGCAGTTCCGACGGGACTAGTGGGGTATGGGAGCAGTTCTTC.

This clone has just a few counts. The chain combines TRBV2 with TRBJ1-2; D is unclear. Germline V gene lookup returns CDR1 SNHLY and CDR2 FYNNEI. The CDR3 runs to 14 residues. Between the trimmed V and J ends, which lost 3 bases and 2 bases, there was a span of 10 bases. The CDR3 nucleotides are TGTGCCAGCAGTGAGTTAGCGAGGAACTATGGCTACACCTTC. Encoded protein: CASSELARNYGYTF.

The chain links TRBV5-4 to TRBJ2-2; 8 nucleotides align to TRBD2. The CDR3 covers 18 residues. After removal of 4 bases from V and 7 bases from J, the junction contained 18 bases not matched to a gene. The germline V gene encodes CDR1 SGHNT and CDR2 YYREEE (reference sequence). The CDR3 region is CASSLPGESGRLGGELFF. CDR3 sequence (DNA): TGTGCCAGCAGCCTTCCTGGGGAGAGCGGGAGATTGGGCGGGGAGCTGTTTTTT.

The chain uses TRBV5-1 and TRBJ2-7; D is possibly TRBD2 (6 bases). V lost 7 bases and J 5 bases, leaving 19 bases between the germline ends. The CDR3 length is 14 residues. Germline lookup yields CDR1 SGHRS and CDR2 YFSETQ. The DNA for the CDR3 is TGCGCCAGCCGCCGGGACTGCTGCGAGGACGAGCAGTACTTC. Translation gives CASRRDCCEDEQYF.

This chain uses TRBV9 with TRBJ2-2, with D tentatively TRBD1 (5 bases). The V gene's germline CDR1 is SGDLS and CDR2 YYNGEE. With 4 bases removed from V and 5 bases from J, the gap between germline ends came to 15 bases. This CDR3 has 15 amino acids. The CDR3 nucleotides read TGTGCCAGCAGCCAATGGGGCGGTTCTACCGGGGAGCTGTTTTTT. It translates to CASSQWGGSTGELFF.

The V call is TRBV19, the J call TRBJ1-1, with D uncertain. The CDR3 loop spans 15 amino acids. Germline V lookup: CDR1 LNHDA, CDR2 SQIVND (reference sequence). The V end lost 3 bases, the J end lost 4 bases, and 15 bases lay between the germline ends. This CDR3 is CASSIPGEAGTEAFF. DNA for the CDR3: TGTGCCAGTAGTATTCCGGGAGAAGCGGGCACTGAAGCTTTCTTT. Full variable domain (remainder filled in from reference TRBV19 and TRBJ1-1): DGGITQSPKYLFRKEGQNVTLSCEQNLNHDAMYWYRQDPGQGLRLIYYSQIVNDFQKGDIAEGYSVSREKKESFPLTVTSAQKNPTAFYLCASSIPGEAGTEAFFGQGTRLTVV.

The chain has TRBV6-1 and TRBJ1-5, with D possibly TRBD1 on 5 matching bases. Between the trimmed V and J ends, which lost 3 bases and 3 bases, there was a span of 12 bases. There are 15 residues in the CDR3. CDR1 MNHNS and CDR2 SASEGT come from the germline V gene. DNA for the CDR3: TGTGCCAGCAGTGATGGCCAGGGTAACAATCAGCCCCAGCATTTT. Amino acids: CASSDGQGNNQPQHF.

This chain uses TRBV27 with TRBJ1-5; 7 nucleotides line up with TRBD1. Germline CDR1 and CDR2: MNHEY and SMNVEV (reference sequence). Germline trimming cut 2 bases from V and 5 bases from J; bases unmatched to any gene: 6. The CDR3 covers 15 residues. The CDR3 spells CASSLVRDSHQPQHF. CDR3 sequence (DNA): TGTGCCAGCAGTTTAGTAAGGGACAGCCATCAGCCCCAGCATTTT.

The genes are TRBV27 and TRBJ2-1; 13 nucleotides match TRBD2. The germline V gene encodes CDR1 MNHEY and CDR2 SMNVEV (reference sequence). CDR3 length equals 16 residues. J gave up 6 bases and V 2 bases, and 4 bases lay outside the gene matches. The CDR3 region is CASSLKGLAGVNEQFF. DNA of the CDR3: TGTGCCAGCAGTTTAAAAGGACTAGCGGGAGTCAATGAGCAGTTCTTC.

The chain recombines TRBV5-8 with TRBJ2-5; 8 bases are a match to TRBD2. The J segment lost 4 bases and the V segment lost 0 bases, leaving 5 bases of the junction unmatched. CDR1 is SGHTS and CDR2 is YDEGEE in the germline V gene. The CDR3 covers 15 residues. CDR3 residues: CASSLGTGGAETQYF. The CDR3 DNA reads as TGTGCCAGCAGCTTGGGGACGGGAGGGGCAGAGACCCAGTACTTC.

This rearrangement joins TRBV4-1 to TRBJ1-2; D unclear. The CDR3 has 14 residues. Germline CDR1 reads MGHRA; CDR2 reads YSYEKL. Trimming shortened V by 0 bases and J by 3 bases, and 8 bases separated the two germline ends. The CDR3 DNA follows: TGCGCCAGCAGCCAAGAAGTGGCCCACTATGGCTACACCTTC. Protein product: CASSQEVAHYGYTF.

A word on this clone: Additional DNA sequences in this sample encode the identical CDR3. CDR3 DNA: TGTGCCAGCAGCTCTTCCCCAAGCGGGGGGGAGGAGACCCAGTACTTC. Translation gives CASSSSPSGGEETQYF. The V gene is TRBV13, the J gene TRBJ2-5; 10 bases match TRBD2. CDR1 PRHDT and CDR2 FYEKMQ come from the germline V gene (reference sequence). The CDR3 spans 16 residues. With 4 bases clipped from V and 5 bases from J, the junction kept 10 bases outside the gene matches.

The V and J genes are TRBV30 and TRBJ1-5, with D uncertain. V lost 7 bases, J lost 2 bases, and 12 bases lay in between. CDR1 is GTSNPN, CDR2 SVGIG, per germline (reference sequence). This CDR3 spans 13 amino acids. The CDR3 loop is CASPVRGNQPQHF. For the CDR3, the DNA is TGTGCCTCCCCGGTGAGAGGCAATCAGCCCCAGCATTTT.

V is TRBV6-5 and J is TRBJ2-2; D possibly corresponds to TRBD1 (6 bases). CDR1 and CDR2 (germline): MNHEY, SVGAGI. Trimming stripped 9 bases from V and 4 bases from J, with 18 bases between. This CDR3 comprises 15 residues. The CDR3 DNA follows: TGTGCCAGTACCGTCGGGGACACCTCCACCGGGGAGCTGTTTTTT. It translates to CASTVGDTSTGELFF.

The rearrangement uses TRBV29-1 and TRBJ2-1, with 15 bases lining up with TRBD2. This CDR3 has 14 residues. Germline V gene data show CDR1 as SQVTM and CDR2 as ANQGSEA. The J segment lost 8 bases and the V segment lost 6 bases, leaving 5 bases of the junction unmatched. The CDR3 is CSVGTSGRSDEQFF. In DNA, the CDR3 is TGCAGCGTAGGGACTAGCGGGAGGTCCGATGAGCAGTTCTTC.

As concerns this clone: A read error may account for a junction end that differs from germline. V and J are TRBV7-9 and TRBJ2-1, with 14 bases identical to TRBD2. The germline V gene encodes CDR1 SEHNR and CDR2 FQNEAQ (reference sequence). This CDR3 is 15 amino acids long. DNA for the CDR3: TGTTCCAGCAGCCGGGGACTAGCGGGGGTATCTGAGCAGTTCTTC. This encodes CSSSRGLAGVSEQFF.

The rearrangement links TRBV5-1 to TRBJ1-2; 7 positions match TRBD1. The V segment lost 4 bases and the J segment 0 bases; nucleotides outside the gene matches: 9. Looked up from germline, CDR1 is SGHRS and CDR2 is YFSETQ. There are 16 residues in the CDR3. DNA of the CDR3: TGCGCCAGCAGCGGGACGACAGGGCTAGCTAACTATGGCTACACCTTC. Encoded protein: CASSGTTGLANYGYTF.

V gene TRBV4-1 combines with J gene TRBJ1-4; 9 bases agree with TRBD1. CDR1 and CDR2 (germline): MGHRA, YSYEKL. With V trimmed by 4 bases and J by 3 bases, 6 bases remained unmatched. CDR3 length: 16 residues. CDR3 residues: CASSRNRGRANEKLFF. CDR3 DNA sequence: TGCGCCAGCAGCCGCAACAGGGGGCGGGCTAATGAAAAACTGTTTTTT.

About this clone: At one boundary the junction diverges from the germline segment, which might be a read error. This sequence joins TRBV6-5 and TRBJ2-6; D possibly corresponds to TRBD1 (5 bases). CDR3 length: 16 amino acids. Germline assignment: CDR1 MNHEY and CDR2 SVGAGI. The CDR3 loop reads CASSYYSNSGANGLTF. The CDR3 coding sequence is TGTGCCAGCAGTTACTACAGCAACTCTGGGGCCAACGGCCTGACTTTC.

The chain joins TRBV7-9 to TRBJ1-3; D not certain. Germline CDR1 reads SEHNR; CDR2 reads FQNEAQ (reference sequence). This CDR3 comprises 18 residues. The V end was cut by 7 bases, the J end by 0 bases, with 22 bases between. In DNA, the CDR3 is TGTGCCAGCACCCCAATTTTGGCAGACTGGAGCTCTGGAAACACCATATATTTT. Its translation is CASTPILADWSSGNTIYF.